The 22 T cell receptor beta chains below were found in one sample sequenced in a study of T-cell memory formation after mild COVID-19. TCRdb reanalysed the 5' RACE reads using MiXCR and keeps one entry per CDR3 protein. The sample contains 550,000 to 700,000 distinct CDR3 sequences, roughly 17% of which appear only once. The sequenced sample was PBMCs or a T cell subset sorted from them (not recorded which). The receptors derive from an adult woman who had mild COVID-19 (a few samples of this study predate the infection). Cell type and time point are not known.

The rearrangement uses TRBV7-8 and TRBJ2-7, with D unresolved. CDR3 length: 14 residues. The V gene's germline CDR1 is SGHVS and CDR2 FQNEAQ. The V gene lost 6 bases and the J gene lost 2 bases, with 14 bases spanning the gap. CDR3 residues: CASRYSELTYEQYF. The CDR3 coding sequence is TGTGCCAGCAGGTACAGCGAACTAACCTACGAGCAGTACTTC.

The chain uses TRBV5-4 and TRBJ1-1; weak D call: TRBD1 (5 bases). The length of the CDR3 is 16 residues. The germline V gene has CDR1 SGHNT and CDR2 YYREEE (reference sequence). V lost 4 bases and J lost 5, with 21 bases in between. The chain's CDR3 is CASSTQGGGDATEAFF. CDR3 coding DNA: TGTGCCAGCAGCACCCAAGGCGGGGGGGATGCGACTGAAGCTTTCTTT.

CDR3 amino acids: CASTPEGLADYNEQFF. CDR3 DNA: TGTGCCAGCACCCCAGAGGGACTAGCGGACTACAATGAGCAGTTCTTC. This sequence joins TRBV2 and TRBJ2-1; TRBD2 aligns across 11 bases. The CDR3 spans 16 residues. V dropped 7 bases and J dropped 3; count of bases not matched to a gene: 8. Germline V gene lookup returns CDR1 SNHLY and CDR2 FYNNEI. Full variable domain (rest looked up from reference TRBV2 and TRBJ2-1): EPEVTQTPSHQVTQMGQEVILRCVPISNHLYFYWYRQILGQKVEFLVSFYNNEISEKSEIFDDQFSVERPDGSNFTLKIRSTKLEDSAMYFCASTPEGLADYNEQFFGPGTRLTVL.

This sequence joins TRBV23-1 and TRBJ1-1, with TRBD1 as a possible D gene (5 bases). TRBV23-1 is an open reading frame, and its role is uncertain. This CDR3 region has 14 residues. With 3 bases removed from V and 3 bases from J, the gap between germline ends came to 11 bases. The CDR3 loop is CASSQPDRHTEAFF. The CDR3 nucleotides read TGCGCCAGCAGTCAGCCCGACAGACACACTGAAGCTTTCTTT.

This clonotype came up a few times. The chain uses TRBV20-1 and TRBJ2-3, with D perhaps matching TRBD2 (6 bases). V gave up 0 bases and J gave up 1 base, with 11 bases separating them. This CDR3 spans 15 amino acids. Germline assignment: CDR1 DFQATT and CDR2 SNEGSKA (reference sequence). In DNA form, the CDR3 reads TGCAGTGCTAGAGAGCCGGCTAGCGGCACAGATACGCAGTATTTT. Amino acid sequence: CSAREPASGTDTQYF.

The sample holds a few counts of this clonotype. The rearrangement joins TRBV9 to TRBJ2-2; possible D gene TRBD2, 6 bases. CDR3 length equals 17 residues. Germline values: CDR1 SGDLS, CDR2 YYNGEE. V was trimmed by 5 bases and J by 2 bases, leaving 19 bases between them. For the CDR3, the DNA is TGTGCCAGCAGTGCTCGGACGGGACTGTTAAACACCGGGGAGCTGTTTTTT. The encoded protein is CASSARTGLLNTGELFF. Combining the CDR3 with reference TRBV9 and TRBJ2-2 gives the whole variable domain DSGVTQTPKHLITATGQRVTLRCSPRSGDLSVYWYQQSLDQGLQFLIQYYNGEERAKGNILERFSAQQFPDLHSELNLSSLELGDSALYFCASSARTGLLNTGELFFGEGSRLTVL.

This clonotype was found a few times. This chain links TRBV29-1 with TRBJ1-2, with TRBD1 as a possible D gene (6 bases). Between the trimmed V and J ends, which lost 1 base and 7 bases, there was a span of 13 bases. Germline assignment: CDR1 SQVTM and CDR2 ANQGSEA. This CDR3 is 13 amino acids long. DNA for the CDR3: TGCAGCGTTGAAGTCGACAGGTCGAGTGGCTACACCTTC. Its protein is CSVEVDRSSGYTF.

This clonotype has just a few counts. V usage is TRBV12-3 or TRBV12-4 and J usage is TRBJ2-3; 8 nucleotides align to TRBD2. The J segment lost 1 base and the V segment lost 6 bases, leaving 12 bases of the junction unmatched. The CDR3 consists of 17 residues. In nucleotides, the CDR3 is TGTGCCAGCAGGGGAAGACTCGGGACTAGTGGCACAGATACGCAGTATTTT. Translating it yields CASRGRLGTSGTDTQYF.

In this sample, this clonotype turned up a few times. The genes are TRBV10-3 and TRBJ2-5; D remains unclear. This CDR3 is 11 amino acids long. Germline V gives CDR1 ENHRY, CDR2 SYGVKD. Trimming took off 7 bases at V and 5 bases at J, with 8 bases between the two ends. The DNA of the CDR3 is TGTGCCATCAATGCCGGGGAGACCCAGTACTTC. It translates to CAINAGETQYF.

CDR3: CASSLAGGETEQFF. In DNA, the CDR3 is TGCGCCAGCAGCTTGGCGGGCGGGGAGACAGAGCAGTTCTTC. The J gene is TRBJ2-1, the V gene TRBV5-1; perhaps TRBD2 as D (6 bases). From germline, CDR1 is SGHRS and CDR2 YFSETQ. Trimming removed 0 bases from V and 10 bases from J, with 14 bases in between. The CDR3 runs 14 residues.

This clonotype was observed a handful of times. The chain recombines TRBV6-5 with TRBJ2-5; D unclear. The CDR3 is 14 residues long. CDR1 and CDR2 (germline): MNHEY, SVGAGI. The V gene lost 8 bases and the J gene lost 4 bases, with 17 bases spanning the gap. The chain's CDR3 is CASGRNVAAETQYF. The CDR3 DNA reads TGTGCCAGCGGCAGGAACGTGGCGGCAGAGACCCAGTACTTC.

The sample holds many counts of this clonotype. The chain is built from TRBV28 and TRBJ2-2; 7 bases agree with TRBD1. Unmatched junction bases numbered 13, after V lost 6 bases and J lost 0 bases. Germline CDR1 is MDHEN and CDR2 is SYDVKM. The CDR3 has 18 amino acids. As DNA, the CDR3 is TGTGCCAGCAGAACTATTCCCGGACAGGACACGAACACCGGGGAGCTGTTTTTT. Translation gives CASRTIPGQDTNTGELFF.

The chain carries TRBV7-8 and TRBJ1-5, with unresolved D. This CDR3 region has 14 residues. Per germline, CDR1 SGHVS and CDR2 FQNEAQ. The germline V and J ends were trimmed by 5 bases and 6 bases, with 14 bases remaining between them. CDR3 protein: CASSAALWGQPQHF. CDR3 DNA: TGTGCCAGCAGCGCAGCCCTTTGGGGTCAGCCCCAGCATTTT.

A few counts support this clonotype. The chain has TRBV7-9 and TRBJ1-1; 7 bases map to TRBD1. Germline lookup yields CDR1 SEHNR and CDR2 FQNEAQ (reference sequence). V shed 1 base and J 3 bases; nucleotides not matched to a gene: 5. There are 15 residues in the CDR3. The CDR3 protein is CASSLETGRDTEAFF. The CDR3 DNA follows: TGTGCCAGCAGCTTAGAGACAGGGAGGGACACTGAAGCTTTCTTT.

This clonotype has only a few counts. V usage is TRBV5-1 and J usage is TRBJ2-1; 7 bases align to TRBD2. Trimming cost V 4 bases and J 8 bases; bases outside gene matches: 18. Germline V gene sequence: CDR1 SGHRS, CDR2 YFSETQ. This CDR3 has 17 amino acids. The CDR3 nucleotides are TGCGCCAGCAGCCACACCCCAGGAGGGAGGGAGTTCGATGAGCAGTTCTTC. It codes for CASSHTPGGREFDEQFF.

Worth noting for this clonotype: A much larger clone sits a single nucleotide away, making a read error possible. V gene TRBV20-1 combines with J gene TRBJ1-1; possibly TRBD1 for D (5 bases). Trimming stripped 0 bases from V and 3 bases from J, with 8 bases between. Germline V lookup: CDR1 DFQATT, CDR2 SNEGSKA (reference sequence). This CDR3 region has 13 residues. CDR3 nucleotides: TGCAGTGCTAGAGATGGGGGGGACACTGAAGCTTTCTTT. Its protein product is CSARDGGDTEAFF.

This sequence joins TRBV19 and TRBJ2-6, with D unresolved. The germline gives CDR1 LNHDA, CDR2 SQIVND (reference sequence). Trimming shortened V by 0 bases and J by 0 bases, and 12 bases separated the two germline ends. The CDR3 runs 18 residues. CDR3 in amino acids: CASSIEGRQTSGANVLTF. As DNA, the CDR3 is TGTGCCAGTAGTATAGAGGGCAGGCAAACCTCTGGGGCCAACGTCCTGACTTTC.

The rearrangement joins TRBV4-2 to TRBJ2-3, with 16 bases that match TRBD2. Trimming removed 0 bases from V and 5 bases from J; junction bases left unmatched: 14. The CDR3 has 21 amino acids. The germline CDR1 and CDR2 sequences are LGHNA and YNFKEQ. The CDR3 protein is CASSQEISKGLAGGPGDTQYF. In nucleotides, the CDR3 is TGTGCCAGCAGCCAAGAAATTTCCAAGGGACTAGCGGGAGGGCCCGGAGATACGCAGTATTTT.

The genes are TRBV2 and TRBJ2-2; 8 nucleotides align to TRBD2. Germline lookup yields CDR1 SNHLY and CDR2 FYNNEI. CDR3 length: 15 residues. The trim removed 5 bases at V and 5 bases at J, leaving 7 bases unmatched. The CDR3 is CASSPGTSTTGELFF. CDR3 bases: TGTGCCAGCAGTCCTGGGACTAGTACTACCGGGGAGCTGTTTTTT.

The J gene is TRBJ2-7, the V gene TRBV5-1, with D possibly being TRBD1 or TRBD2 (5 bases each). The length of the CDR3 is 14 residues. From germline, CDR1 is SGHRS and CDR2 YFSETQ. With 0 bases removed from V and 3 bases from J, the gap between germline ends came to 10 bases. CDR3 in DNA: TGCGCCAGCAGCTTGGAAGGGACGGTCTACGAGCAGTACTTC. Encoded protein: CASSLEGTVYEQYF.

J is TRBJ2-7 and V is TRBV11-2; D is undetermined. The CDR3 sequence is 13 residues long. Trimming took off 4 bases at V and 4 bases at J, with 11 bases between the two ends. CDR1 SGHAT and CDR2 FQNNGV come from the germline V gene. DNA for the CDR3: TGTGCCAGCAGCTCGTCCCCAATGTACGAGCAGTACTTC. This codes for CASSSSPMYEQYF. The full variable domain, with the rest looked up from reference TRBV11-2 and TRBJ2-7, is EAGVAQSPRYKIIEKRQSVAFWCNPISGHATLYWYQQILGQGPKLLIQFQNNGVVDDSQLPKDRFSAERLKGVDSTLKIQPAKLEDSAVYLCASSSSPMYEQYFGPGTRLTVT.

This clonotype came up a few times. The J gene is TRBJ2-7, the V gene TRBV29-1; 10 bases agree with TRBD1. The V segment lost 4 bases and the J segment 7 bases; nucleotides outside the gene matches: 10. The germline CDR1 and CDR2 sequences are SQVTM and ANQGSEA. This CDR3 is 14 amino acids long. CDR3 sequence (DNA): TGCAGCGTTGGCCGGGACAGGGGAAGTTGGGAGCAGTACTTC. It codes for CSVGRDRGSWEQYF.